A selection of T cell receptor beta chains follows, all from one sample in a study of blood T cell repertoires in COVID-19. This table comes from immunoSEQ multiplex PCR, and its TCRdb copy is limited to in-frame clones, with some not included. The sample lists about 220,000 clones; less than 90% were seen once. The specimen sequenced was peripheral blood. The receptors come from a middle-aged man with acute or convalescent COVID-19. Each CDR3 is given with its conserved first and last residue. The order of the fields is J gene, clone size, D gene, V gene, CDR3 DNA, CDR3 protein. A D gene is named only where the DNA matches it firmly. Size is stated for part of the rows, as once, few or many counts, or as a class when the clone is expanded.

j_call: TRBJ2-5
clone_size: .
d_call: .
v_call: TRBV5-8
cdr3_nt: TGTGCCAGCAGCCCCTGGCCGTCGGGGGAGACCCAGTACTTC
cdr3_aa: CASSPWPSGETQYF

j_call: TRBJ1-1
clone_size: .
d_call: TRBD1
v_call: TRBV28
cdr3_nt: TGTGCCAGCAGTTTAGGGACAGGGTTCACTGAAGCTTTCTTT
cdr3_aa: CASSLGTGFTEAFF

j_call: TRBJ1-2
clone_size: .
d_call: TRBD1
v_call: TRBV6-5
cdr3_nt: TGTGCCAGCAGTTACCCACGGACAGGGGGTAACTATGGCTACACCTTC
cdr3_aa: CASSYPRTGGNYGYTF

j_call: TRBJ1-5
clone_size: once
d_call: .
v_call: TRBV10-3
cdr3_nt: TGTGCCATCAGTGACTACGAGGCGGGGACCCAGCCCCAGCATTTT
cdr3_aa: CAISDYEAGTQPQHF

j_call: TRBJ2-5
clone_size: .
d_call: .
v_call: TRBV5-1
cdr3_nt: TGCGCCAGCAGCTTGGGAGAAGAGACCCAGTACTTC
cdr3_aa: CASSLGEETQYF

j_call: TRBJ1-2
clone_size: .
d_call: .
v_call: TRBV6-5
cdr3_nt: TGTGCCAGCACCACAACAGGGAGTCCCTATGGCTACACCTTC
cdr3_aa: CASTTTGSPYGYTF

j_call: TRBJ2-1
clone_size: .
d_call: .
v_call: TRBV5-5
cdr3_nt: TGTGCCAGCAGGATTGGCGGTTGGTTCGGAGAAACATACAATGAGCAGTTCTTC
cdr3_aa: CASRIGGWFGETYNEQFF

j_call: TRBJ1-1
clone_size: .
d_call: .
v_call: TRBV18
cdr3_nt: TGTGCCAGCTCACCGGCACAGGGGAACACTGAAGCTTTCTTT
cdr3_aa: CASSPAQGNTEAFF

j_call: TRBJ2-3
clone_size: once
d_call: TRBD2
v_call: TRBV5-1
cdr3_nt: TGCGCCAGCAGCAATAGCGGGAGTAGCACAGATACGCAGTATTTT
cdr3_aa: CASSNSGSSTDTQYF

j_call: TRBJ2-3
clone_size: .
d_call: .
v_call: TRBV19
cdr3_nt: TGTGCCACCGGACAGCAACACCTCACAGATACGCAGTATTTT
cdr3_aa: CATGQQHLTDTQYF

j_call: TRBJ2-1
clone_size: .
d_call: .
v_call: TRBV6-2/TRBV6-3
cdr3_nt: TGTGCCAGCAGCCACTCGGGAGTCTTCGGGAATGAGCAGTTCTTC
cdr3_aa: CASSHSGVFGNEQFF

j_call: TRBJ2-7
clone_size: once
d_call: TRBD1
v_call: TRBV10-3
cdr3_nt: TGTGCCATCAGTCAGGACAGGGTTTACGAGCAGTACTTC
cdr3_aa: CAISQDRVYEQYF

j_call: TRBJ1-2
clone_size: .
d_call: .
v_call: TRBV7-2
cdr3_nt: TGTGCCAGCAGCGGAACAGGGTTGAATGGCTACACCTTC
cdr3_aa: CASSGTGLNGYTF

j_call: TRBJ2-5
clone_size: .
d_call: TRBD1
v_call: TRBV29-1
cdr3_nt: TGCAGCGTACGGACAGGGGGAAAGACCCAGTACTTC
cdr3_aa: CSVRTGGKTQYF

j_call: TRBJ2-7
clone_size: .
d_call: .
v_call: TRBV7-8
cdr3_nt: TGTGCCAGCAGCTTAGAGATCGGGGTCGAGCAGTACTTC
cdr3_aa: CASSLEIGVEQYF

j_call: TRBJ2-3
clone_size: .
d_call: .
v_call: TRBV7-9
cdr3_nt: TGTGCCAGCAGCTTAAGGGGGAGCGGGATCCCAGATACGCAGTATTTT
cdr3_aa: CASSLRGSGIPDTQYF

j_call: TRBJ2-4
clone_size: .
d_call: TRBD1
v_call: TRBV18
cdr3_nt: TGTGCCAGCTCACCACCAGAGGGACAGAAAAACATTCAGTACTTC
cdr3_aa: CASSPPEGQKNIQYF

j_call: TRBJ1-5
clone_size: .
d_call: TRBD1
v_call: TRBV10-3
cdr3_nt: TGTGCCATCAGTGAGGGGACAGTCCCTAATCAGCCCCAGCATTTT
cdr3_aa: CAISEGTVPNQPQHF

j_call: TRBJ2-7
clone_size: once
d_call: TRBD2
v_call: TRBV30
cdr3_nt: TGTGCCTGGATAAACACAGGACTAGCGGGTTCAGGAGCCTACGAGCAGTACTTC
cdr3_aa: CAWINTGLAGSGAYEQYF

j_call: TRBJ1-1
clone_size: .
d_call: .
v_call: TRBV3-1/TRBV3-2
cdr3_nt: TGTGCCAGCAGCCAGAGGGGCGGGAGCACTGAAGCTTTCTTT
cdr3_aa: CASSQRGGSTEAFF

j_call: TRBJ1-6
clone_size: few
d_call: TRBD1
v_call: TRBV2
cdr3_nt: TGTGCCAGCAGCGGGACAGGGGGGGATAATTCACCCCTCCACTTT
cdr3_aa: CASSGTGGDNSPLHF

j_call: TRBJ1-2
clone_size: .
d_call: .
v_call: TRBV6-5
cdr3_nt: TGTGCCAGCAGTTACTCGGCAGGGTTGGATGGCTACACCTTC
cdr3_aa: CASSYSAGLDGYTF

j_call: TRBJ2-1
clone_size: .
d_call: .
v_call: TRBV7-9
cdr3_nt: TGTGCCAGCAGCAGTAGCGGCTACAATGAGCAGTTCTTC
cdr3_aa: CASSSSGYNEQFF

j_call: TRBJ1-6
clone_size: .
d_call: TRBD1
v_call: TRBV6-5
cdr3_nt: TGTGCCAGCAGTTACACGACAGGGAATTCACCCCTCCACTTT
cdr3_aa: CASSYTTGNSPLHF

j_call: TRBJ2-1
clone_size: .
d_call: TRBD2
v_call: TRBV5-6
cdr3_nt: TGTGCCAGCAGCTTGATTAGCGGGGGAGAGAATGAGCAGTTCTTC
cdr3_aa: CASSLISGGENEQFF

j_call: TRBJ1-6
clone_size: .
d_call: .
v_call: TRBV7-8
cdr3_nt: TGTGCCAGCAGCTTGGACAGACCCGTCAATAATTCACCCCTCCACTTT
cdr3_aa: CASSLDRPVNNSPLHF

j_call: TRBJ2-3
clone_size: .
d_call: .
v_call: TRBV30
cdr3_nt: TGTGCCTGGAGTGTTGGAGGGACAGATACGCAGTATTTT
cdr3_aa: CAWSVGGTDTQYF

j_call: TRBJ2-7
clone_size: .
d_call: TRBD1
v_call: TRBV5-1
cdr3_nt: TGCGCCAGCAGCCGAGGACAGGAAACCTACGAGCAGTACTTC
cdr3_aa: CASSRGQETYEQYF

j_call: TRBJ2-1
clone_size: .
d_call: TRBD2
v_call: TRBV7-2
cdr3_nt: TGTGCCAGCAGCTTAAACCGCGGACTAGCATTTAGGGGTGAGCAGTTCTTC
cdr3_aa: CASSLNRGLAFRGEQFF

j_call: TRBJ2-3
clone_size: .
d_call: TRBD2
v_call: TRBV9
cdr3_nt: TGTGCCAGCAGCGTAGCGGGACTAGCGGGAATCACAGATACGCAGTATTTT
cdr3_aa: CASSVAGLAGITDTQYF

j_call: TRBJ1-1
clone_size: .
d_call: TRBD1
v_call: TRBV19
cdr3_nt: TGTGCCAGTAGTTCAGACAGGGTGAACACTGAAGCTTTCTTT
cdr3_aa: CASSSDRVNTEAFF

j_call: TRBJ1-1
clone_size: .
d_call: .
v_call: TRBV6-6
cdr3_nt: TGTGCCAGCAGTGAGCCACGTCGGAACACTGAAGCTTTCTTT
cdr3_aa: CASSEPRRNTEAFF

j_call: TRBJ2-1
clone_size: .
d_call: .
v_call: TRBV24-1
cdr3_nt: TGTGCCACCGAATCGTACTCGAGAGGCTACAATGAGCAGTTCTTC
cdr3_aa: CATESYSRGYNEQFF

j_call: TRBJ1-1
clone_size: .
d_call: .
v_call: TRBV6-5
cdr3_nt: TGTGCCAGCAGTTACTCGAACAGACTGAACACTGAAGCTTTCTTT
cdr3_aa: CASSYSNRLNTEAFF

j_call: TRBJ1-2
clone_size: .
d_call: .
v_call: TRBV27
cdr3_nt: TGTGCCAGCAGTTTCGACATAAACTATGGCTACACCTTC
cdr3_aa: CASSFDINYGYTF

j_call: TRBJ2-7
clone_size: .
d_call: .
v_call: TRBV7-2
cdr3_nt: TGTGCCAGCAGCCCCCCGGCGGGGGCCTCACCCTACGAGCAGTACTTC
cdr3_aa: CASSPPAGASPYEQYF

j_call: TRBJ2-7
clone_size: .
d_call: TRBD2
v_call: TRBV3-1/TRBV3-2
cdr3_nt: TGTGCCAGCAGCCAAGATCCGCCTAGCGGGAACTACGAGCAGTACTTC
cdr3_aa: CASSQDPPSGNYEQYF

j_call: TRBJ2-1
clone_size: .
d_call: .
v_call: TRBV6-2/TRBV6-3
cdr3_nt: TGTGCCAGCAGTTACTCACCTACAGGGAGCTCCTACAATGAGCAGTTCTTC
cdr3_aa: CASSYSPTGSSYNEQFF

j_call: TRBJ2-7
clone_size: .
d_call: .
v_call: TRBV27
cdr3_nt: TGTGCCAGCAGTTTCAAAGGGGTCCTTTCCTACGAGCAGTACTTC
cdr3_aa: CASSFKGVLSYEQYF

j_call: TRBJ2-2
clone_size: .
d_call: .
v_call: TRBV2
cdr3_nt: TGTGCCAGCAAGCCAGCGGTGAACACCGGGGAGCTGTTTTTT
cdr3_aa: CASKPAVNTGELFF